This entry describes one T cell receptor beta chain. The antigen remains unidentified. These data come from a study of cytomegalovirus exposure and HLA in healthy donors. Notes on the study in general: Several of the most significant clusters appeared, in a later analysis, to be linked to common viral pathogens.

With 60 Vbeta and 13 Jbeta primers, the PCR was carried out. TCRdb's copy holds only in-frame clones and misses some; the assay was immunoSEQ multiplex PCR. Of some 160,000 clones in the sample, around 78% are singletons; the top ten hold around 7%. CDR1 and CDR2 from the germline V gene are GTSNPN and SVGIG (reference sequence). The CDR3 length is 11 residues. J lost 7 bases, V lost 0 bases, and 0 bases had no gene match. The chain links TRBV30 to TRBJ2-7; 7 bases match TRBD2. The specimen was PBMCs. The sequence derives from a woman between 40 and 55 years old in good health and CMV-seropositive. The CDR3 DNA sequence: TGTGCCTGGAGTGTGGGGGGGGAGCAGTACTTC. This sequence encodes CAWSVGGEQYF.